The clone carrying this TCR beta chain has only one observation. Its antigen is not known. This clone may be a read error of a much larger clone one base away. The trim removed 2 bases at V and 3 bases at J, leaving 1 base unmatched. This CDR3 is built from 12 residues. CDR1 is GTSNPN, CDR2 SVGIG, per germline (reference sequence). The data stem from a study of regulatory T cells in long-lasting Graves disease. About the research overall: Newly diagnosed Graves' patients had taken antithyroid drugs under 3 months. Overall study findings and caveats: Blood alone, not thyroid tissue, was studied. Newly diagnosed Graves' patients exceeded persistent ones in TCR diversity.

iRepertoire HTBI primers and Arm-PCR of CDR3 regions built TCR beta libraries. Each CDR3 protein is one row after TCRdb ran MiXCR on the multiplex PCR reads. The data contain hundreds of thousands of distinct CDR3 sequences, approximately 15% of them singletons. As to time point: newly diagnosed GD, antithyroid drugs for less than 3 months. PBMC-derived RNA was used for the TCR library. This same sample was also part of a study on T cells in Graves' hyperthyroidism and ophthalmopathy.

This sequence was found in a woman aged 25-40 years with Graves disease. The sample here was peripheral blood mononuclear cells (PBMCs), taken at new diagnosis, from a patient treated with antithyroid drugs. V gene TRBV30 combines with J gene TRBJ2-7, with 7 bases that match TRBD1. For the CDR3, the DNA is TGTGCCTGGAGTAGACAGGGCTACGAGCAGTACTTC. It translates to CAWSRQGYEQYF.